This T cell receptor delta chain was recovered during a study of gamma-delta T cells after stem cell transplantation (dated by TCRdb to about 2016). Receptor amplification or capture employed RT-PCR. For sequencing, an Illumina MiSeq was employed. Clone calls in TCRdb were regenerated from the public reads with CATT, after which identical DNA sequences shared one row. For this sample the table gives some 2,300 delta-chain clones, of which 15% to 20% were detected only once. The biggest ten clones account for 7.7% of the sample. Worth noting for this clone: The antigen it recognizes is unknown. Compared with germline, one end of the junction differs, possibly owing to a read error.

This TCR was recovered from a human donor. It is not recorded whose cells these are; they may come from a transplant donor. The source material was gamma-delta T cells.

In nucleotides, the sequence is TGTGCTCTTGGGGCTCTCCCCCCTTCTCCCGGTATTTGGGCCCCCACCGATAAGCTCATCTTT. Translated, this gives CALGALPPSPGIWAPTDKLIF. The chain employs TRDV1 and TRDJ1, and possibly TRDD2, on 5 matching bases. The CDR3 runs 21 residues from the cysteine to the phenylalanine. Only the CDR3 part of the read is kept: 63 bases, read in frame from the first base. As encoded in the germline V gene, CDR1 is TSWWSYY while CDR2 is QGS.